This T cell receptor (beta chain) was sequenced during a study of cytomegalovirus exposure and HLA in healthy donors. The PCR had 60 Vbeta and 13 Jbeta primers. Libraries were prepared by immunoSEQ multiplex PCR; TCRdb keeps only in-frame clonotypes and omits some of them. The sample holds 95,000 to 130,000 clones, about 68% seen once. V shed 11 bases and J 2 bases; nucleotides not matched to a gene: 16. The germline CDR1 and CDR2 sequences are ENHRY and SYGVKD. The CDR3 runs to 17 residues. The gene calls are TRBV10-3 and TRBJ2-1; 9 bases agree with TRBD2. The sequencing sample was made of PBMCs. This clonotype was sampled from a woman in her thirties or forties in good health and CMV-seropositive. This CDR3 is CAANGRGGRGAYNEQFF. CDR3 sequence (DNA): TGTGCCGCAAATGGTAGGGGCGGGAGGGGAGCCTACAATGAGCAGTTCTTC.